Detailed here is one T cell receptor beta chain. Its antigen is unknown. The germline V gene has CDR1 SEHNR and CDR2 FQNEAQ (reference sequence). J gave up 4 bases and V 8 bases, and 1 base lay outside the gene matches. This CDR3 is built from 13 residues. The sample is drawn from a study of cytomegalovirus exposure and HLA in healthy donors. The PCR was carried out with 60 Vbeta primers and 13 Jbeta primers. Assay: immunoSEQ multiplex PCR; the TCRdb copy retains only in-frame clones and omits some. This sample has roughly 130,000 clones, with approximately 69% found just once. Study-wide results and caveats: The later analysis indicated that the majority of CMV-associated TCR beta chains appeared HLA-restricted.

The rearrangement joins TRBV7-9 to TRBJ2-1; 11 bases line up with TRBD2. The sequence came from a man aged 40-49 years in good health and CMV-seropositive. Sequences were obtained from PBMCs. The chain's CDR3 is CASLAGGYNEQFF. DNA for the CDR3: TGTGCCAGCCTAGCGGGGGGATACAATGAGCAGTTCTTC.